The T cell receptor (beta chain) under discussion was sequenced for a study of CD8+CD57+ T cells in acquired aplastic anemia. For the study at large: Sorted CD4+ plus CD8+ cells gave DNA averaging about 3.2 ug. Findings of the study overall: Overlapping CD8+ CDR3 repertoires of patients and controls contained under 35 shared sequences.

Trimming at V came to 7 bases and at J to 1 base, leaving 9 bases not matched to a gene. CDR1 MNHNS and CDR2 SASEGT come from the germline V gene. The CDR3 contains 16 residues. An expansion of CD8+CD57+ cells by flow cytometry had been shown in patients chosen for sequencing. This clonotype was recorded once. The target antigen is unknown. Genomic DNA served as template for TCR beta VDJ and CDR3 profiling. TCRdb re-derived calls from the reads in MiXCR, one entry per CDR3 protein. The data show 150,000 to 200,000 distinct CDR3 sequences, less than 50% seen once. The V and J genes are TRBV6-1 and TRBJ1-1; 10 bases align to TRBD1. The clonotype originates from a human donor with aplastic anemia. Sequenced input: sorted CD4+, CD8+, or CD8+CD57+ T cells (not recorded which) from PBMCs. The chain's CDR3 is CASNTGTGVGNTEAFF. Here the CDR3 DNA reads TGTGCCAGCAATACCGGGACAGGGGTCGGGAACACTGAAGCTTTCTTT.